The source of this T cell receptor (beta chain) is a study of technical replicates of blood from several donors. This table comes from immunoSEQ multiplex PCR, and its TCRdb copy is limited to in-frame clones, with some not included. The data hold 60,000 to 90,000 clones, with 95% observed a single time. The sequencing sample was made of T cells isolated from PBMCs. The receptor was derived from a human donor in good health.

The CDR3 loop reads CAWSAADYLETQYF. CDR3 DNA: TGTGCCTGGAGTGCCGCCGACTACCTAGAGACCCAGTACTTC. The chain uses TRBV30 and TRBJ2-5, with D tentatively TRBD2 (5 bases). Trimming removed 1 base at V and 4 bases at J, with 13 bases between. The length of the CDR3 is 14 residues. Per germline, CDR1 GTSNPN and CDR2 SVGIG (reference sequence).